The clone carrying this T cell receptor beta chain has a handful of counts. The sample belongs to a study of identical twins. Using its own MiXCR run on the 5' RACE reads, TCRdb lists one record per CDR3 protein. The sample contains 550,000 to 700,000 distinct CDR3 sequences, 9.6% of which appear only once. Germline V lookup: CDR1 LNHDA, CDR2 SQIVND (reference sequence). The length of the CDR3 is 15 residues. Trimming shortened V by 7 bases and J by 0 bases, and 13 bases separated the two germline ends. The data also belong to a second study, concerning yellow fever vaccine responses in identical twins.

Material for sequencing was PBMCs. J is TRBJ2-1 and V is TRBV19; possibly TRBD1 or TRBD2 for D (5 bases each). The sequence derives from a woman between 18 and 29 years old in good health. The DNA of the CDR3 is TGTGCCAGTACCCGGGACGCGAGCTCCTACAATGAGCAGTTCTTC. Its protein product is CASTRDASSYNEQFF.